These 25 T cell receptor beta chains share one sample of origin, sequenced in a study of blood T cell repertoires in COVID-19. Sequenced by immunoSEQ multiplex PCR; TCRdb stores in-frame clones only, minus some. The profile shows 200,000 to 300,000 clones, around 82% of them singletons. The sample taken for sequencing was PBMCs or T cells enriched from blood (not recorded which). These receptors all stem from a woman in her forties who had been exposed to COVID-19.

The chain links TRBV5-1 to TRBJ2-3, with 16 nucleotides matching TRBD2. V was clipped by 0 bases and J by 6 bases; unmatched bases: 10. Germline-derived CDR1 and CDR2 are SGHRS and YFSETQ. CDR3 length: 19 amino acids. The CDR3: CASSLGFSGLAGGPDTQYF. CDR3 bases: TGCGCCAGCAGCTTGGGGTTCTCGGGACTAGCGGGGGGGCCCGATACGCAGTATTTT. Full variable domain (missing parts from reference TRBV5-1 and TRBJ2-3): KAGVTQTPRYLIKTRGQQVTLSCSPISGHRSVSWYQQTPGQGLQFLFEYFSETQRNKGNFPGRFSGRQFSNSRSEMNVSTLELGDSALYLCASSLGFSGLAGGPDTQYFGPGTRLTVL.

The rearrangement joins TRBV10-3 to TRBJ2-5; 9 nucleotides agree with TRBD2. Germline V gives CDR1 ENHRY, CDR2 SYGVKD. Trimming at V came to 3 bases and at J to 5 bases, leaving 4 bases not matched to a gene. The CDR3 is made up of 14 amino acids. CDR3 DNA sequence: TGTGCCATCAGTGACGGGACTAGCTGGGAGACCCAGTACTTC. This translates into CAISDGTSWETQYF.

The V call is TRBV6-5, the J call TRBJ1-4, with a weak D call TRBD1 (5 bases). Germline CDR1 is MNHEY and CDR2 is SVGAGI. Trimming cost V 0 bases and J 2 bases, with 10 bases left between them. The CDR3 spans 16 residues. The chain's CDR3 is CASSYSGGVTNEKLFF. CDR3 nucleotides: TGTGCCAGCAGTTACTCGGGGGGGGTGACTAATGAAAAACTGTTTTTT.

The V gene is TRBV7-3, the J gene TRBJ2-1; D gene ambiguous. The CDR3 covers 14 residues. V dropped 4 bases and J dropped 10 bases, with 17 bases sitting between them. Per the germline V gene, CDR1 is SGHTA and CDR2 is FQGTGA. CDR3: CASSYVPADTEQFF. Here the CDR3 DNA reads TGTGCCAGCAGCTACGTGCCGGCCGACACGGAGCAGTTCTTC.

The rearrangement joins TRBV7-3 to TRBJ2-1; tentatively, D is TRBD1 (6 bases). Trimming took 3 bases from V and 9 from J, leaving 12 bases between them. The CDR3 runs 13 residues. Per the germline V gene, CDR1 is SGHTA and CDR2 is FQGTGA. The CDR3 protein is CASSLTGPTEQFF. The CDR3 DNA reads as TGTGCCAGCAGCTTGACAGGCCCAACTGAGCAGTTCTTC.

V gene TRBV5-5 combines with J gene TRBJ1-2, with 8 bases matching TRBD1. CDR3 length equals 12 residues. Trimming removed 3 bases from V and 7 bases from J; junction bases left unmatched: 2. In germline, CDR1 is SGHKS, CDR2 YYEKEE (reference sequence). In DNA, the CDR3 is TGTGCCAGCAGCTGGACAGGGAGTGGCTACACCTTC. Translation gives CASSWTGSGYTF.

This chain joins TRBV9 and TRBJ2-1; 10 positions agree with TRBD2. After removal of 2 bases from V and 7 bases from J, the junction contained 12 bases not matched to a gene. Germline CDR1 and CDR2: SGDLS and YYNGEE. CDR3 length: 17 amino acids. The CDR3 loop reads CASSVTDQRGGRNEQFF. The CDR3 DNA reads TGTGCCAGCAGCGTCACCGACCAGCGGGGGGGCAGGAATGAGCAGTTCTTC.

The J gene is TRBJ1-2, the V gene TRBV18; D possibly corresponds to TRBD1 (5 bases). The V end lost 3 bases, the J end lost 4 bases, and 18 bases lay between the germline ends. This CDR3 comprises 16 residues. Germline CDR1 and CDR2: KGHSH and LQKENI. In nucleotides, the CDR3 is TGTGCCAGCTCACCGGGCTCAGGGTTTACCCCCTATGGCTACACCTTC. This sequence encodes CASSPGSGFTPYGYTF.

The chain employs TRBV19 and TRBJ2-1, with 7 bases that match TRBD2. Per the germline V gene, CDR1 is LNHDA and CDR2 is SQIVND (reference sequence). This CDR3 contains 15 residues. The V and J ends lost 7 bases and 5 bases, in that order; junction bases with no gene match: 11. In nucleotides, the CDR3 is TGTGCCAGTACCAGTGGAGCTAGCGGAAACAATGAGCAGTTCTTC. Amino acid sequence: CASTSGASGNNEQFF.

The genes are TRBV5-1 and TRBJ2-1, with TRBD1 matching 7 bases. CDR3 length equals 15 residues. Per the germline V gene, CDR1 is SGHRS and CDR2 is YFSETQ. Unmatched junction bases numbered 6, after V lost 3 bases and J lost 3 bases. Here the CDR3 reads CASSSTGQDYNEQFF. For the CDR3, the DNA is TGCGCCAGCAGCTCTACCGGACAGGACTACAATGAGCAGTTCTTC.

The CDR3 reads CATPTSDRGEQYF. CDR3 nucleotide sequence: TGTGCCACCCCGACGTCGGATCGGGGCGAGCAGTACTTC. The gene calls are TRBV7-9 and TRBJ2-7; a weak D match, TRBD2 (5 bases). V was shortened by 10 bases and J by 6 bases, with 19 bases between the two germline ends. Germline V gene data show CDR1 as SEHNR and CDR2 as FQNEAQ (reference sequence). The CDR3 is 13 residues long.

This chain uses TRBV12-3 or TRBV12-4 with TRBJ2-1; D is unclear. The CDR3 runs to 13 residues. The V gene lost 5 bases and the J gene lost 0 bases, with 5 bases spanning the gap. The CDR3 DNA reads as TGTGCCAGCAGTCGTAGCTCCTACAATGAGCAGTTCTTC. It specifies CASSRSSYNEQFF.

This chain joins TRBV5-4 and TRBJ1-2; D is uncertain. Per the germline V gene, CDR1 is SGHNT and CDR2 is YYREEE (reference sequence). The CDR3 is made up of 14 amino acids. Trimming took 1 base from V and 4 from J, leaving 11 bases between them. Here the CDR3 reads CASSLYSEIYGYTF. CDR3 in DNA: TGTGCCAGCAGCTTGTATTCTGAGATCTATGGCTACACCTTC.

The chain couples TRBV7-8 to TRBJ1-5, with D tentatively TRBD1 (5 bases). Germline V lookup: CDR1 SGHVS, CDR2 FQNEAQ. CDR3 length equals 16 residues. V was shortened by 3 bases and J by 1 base, with 13 bases between the two germline ends. This CDR3 reads CASSFWTKGSNQPQHF. The CDR3 DNA sequence: TGTGCCAGCAGCTTCTGGACCAAGGGGAGCAATCAGCCCCAGCATTTT.

V and J are TRBV7-2 and TRBJ2-3; 10 nucleotides agree with TRBD2. Per germline, CDR1 SGHTA and CDR2 FQGNSA. This CDR3 is 17 amino acids long. Trimming cost V 1 base and J 1 base; bases outside gene matches: 5. CDR3 coding DNA: TGTGCCAGCAGCTTAGGGGTCCTAGCGGGGGGCACAGATACGCAGTATTTT. It specifies CASSLGVLAGGTDTQYF.

The chain uses TRBV7-3 and TRBJ2-1; D remains unclear. This CDR3 region has 13 residues. Deletions cut 1 base from V and 5 bases from J, with 6 bases between. Germline V gene data show CDR1 as SGHTA and CDR2 as FQGTGA. The CDR3 here is CASSLRQDNEQFF. CDR3 DNA: TGTGCCAGCAGCTTAAGGCAGGACAATGAGCAGTTCTTC.

The chain has TRBV6-5 and TRBJ2-7; 7 bases map to TRBD2. This CDR3 comprises 15 residues. Germline CDR1 is MNHEY and CDR2 is SVGAGI. Trimming removed 2 bases from V and 9 bases from J; junction bases left unmatched: 13. In DNA form, the CDR3 reads TGTGCCAGCAGTTACCTTAGCGGGCCCTCTTTCTCGCAGTACTTC. Translated, it gives CASSYLSGPSFSQYF.

The chain uses TRBV29-1 and TRBJ2-7; maybe TRBD2 (6 bases). CDR1 and CDR2 (germline): SQVTM, ANQGSEA. The length of the CDR3 is 15 residues. Trimming removed 5 bases at V and 1 base at J, with 18 bases between. The CDR3 sequence: CSVHQGHGGSYEQYF. Written as DNA, the CDR3 is TGCAGCGTTCATCAGGGCCACGGGGGTTCCTACGAGCAGTACTTC.

The rearrangement joins TRBV19 to TRBJ2-3; a weak D match, TRBD2 (6 bases). CDR1 is LNHDA and CDR2 is SQIVND in the germline V gene (reference sequence). Trimming removed 1 base from V and 2 bases from J, with 13 bases in between. This CDR3 is 16 amino acids long. CDR3 amino acids: CASSIGPGTFTDTQYF. The CDR3 bases are TGTGCCAGTAGTATAGGTCCCGGGACTTTCACAGATACGCAGTATTTT.

CDR3 sequence: CASSLGSGGARETQYF. CDR3 nucleotide sequence: TGCGCCAGCAGCCTGGGAAGCGGGGGGGCCAGGGAGACCCAGTACTTC. The V and J genes are TRBV4-1 and TRBJ2-5; TRBD2 agrees at 10 bases. This CDR3 has 16 residues. V dropped 4 bases and J dropped 5; count of bases not matched to a gene: 10. Germline assignment: CDR1 MGHRA and CDR2 YSYEKL.

The chain combines TRBV15 with TRBJ1-1, with D perhaps matching TRBD1 (6 bases). The germline gives CDR1 LNHNV, CDR2 YYDKDF (reference sequence). The CDR3 extends over 14 amino acids. The V and J ends lost 3 bases and 1 base respectively, with 9 bases between them. The CDR3 DNA reads as TGTGCCACCAGCAGGGACAGTTCGAACACTGAAGCTTTCTTT. Translating gives CATSRDSSNTEAFF.

This clone was seen a single time. Here the CDR3 reads CASSLGTLSGNTIYF. The CDR3 DNA follows: TGTGCCAGCAGCTTGGGGACTCTTTCTGGAAACACCATATATTTT. V and J are TRBV9 and TRBJ1-3, with a tentative D call TRBD1 (5 bases). The CDR3 has 15 residues. Trimming stripped 4 bases from V and 1 base from J, with 12 bases between. CDR1 is SGDLS, CDR2 YYNGEE, per germline.

The DNA for the CDR3 is TGCGCCAGCAGCTTACGGTCGCGAGAGGAACTGTTTTTT. Translating it yields CASSLRSREELFF. This sequence joins TRBV5-1 and TRBJ1-4, with D hard to call. V dropped 2 bases and J dropped 12 bases, with 14 bases sitting between them. Germline CDR1 reads SGHRS; CDR2 reads YFSETQ. The CDR3 has 13 residues.

The chain uses TRBV4-2 and TRBJ2-5; 8 nucleotides line up with TRBD1. The CDR3 extends over 16 amino acids. Germline V CDR1 and CDR2: LGHNA, YNFKEQ. V gave up 0 bases and J gave up 5 bases; unmatched junction bases: 8. CDR3 protein: CASSQESPGGAETQYF. The CDR3 DNA is TGTGCCAGCAGCCAAGAGTCGCCAGGGGGCGCGGAGACCCAGTACTTC.

The J gene is TRBJ1-6, the V gene TRBV5-1; D is ambiguous. The germline V gene has CDR1 SGHRS and CDR2 YFSETQ. V gave up 5 bases and J gave up 9 bases, with 15 bases separating them. This CDR3 is built from 14 residues. The CDR3 DNA follows: TGCGCCAGCAGGGTGAACCGTCAGGTTTCACCCCTCCACTTT. Protein sequence: CASRVNRQVSPLHF.